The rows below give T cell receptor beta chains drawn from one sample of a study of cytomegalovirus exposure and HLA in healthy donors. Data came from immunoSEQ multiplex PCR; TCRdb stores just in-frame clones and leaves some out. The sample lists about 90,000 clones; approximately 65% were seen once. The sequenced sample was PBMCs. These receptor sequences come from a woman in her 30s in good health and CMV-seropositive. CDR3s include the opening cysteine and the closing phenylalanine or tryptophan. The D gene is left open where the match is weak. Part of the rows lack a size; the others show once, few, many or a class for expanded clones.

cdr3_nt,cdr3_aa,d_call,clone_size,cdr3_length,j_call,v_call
TGTGCCAGCAGCCCCTGGACAGAAGCCTACGAGCAGTACTTC,CASSPWTEAYEQYF,.,once,14,TRBJ2-7,TRBV7-9
TGTGCCAGCAGTGAGGGCGGGGGCCAAGAGACCCAGTACTTC,CASSEGGGQETQYF,TRBD2,.,14,TRBJ2-5,TRBV6-4
TGTGCCAGCAGCTACGGGGACAGGGGCTATGGCTACACCTTC,CASSYGDRGYGYTF,TRBD1,few,14,TRBJ1-2,TRBV6-1
TGTGCCAGCAGCCAAGGACAGGGCGCGGAGCCCCAGCATTTT,CASSQGQGAEPQHF,TRBD1,few,14,TRBJ1-5,TRBV4-2
TGTGCCTGGAGTGTACAGGCCGATTTTAGCTCCTATAATTCACCCCTCCACTTT,CAWSVQADFSSYNSPLHF,.,.,18,TRBJ1-6,TRBV30
TGTGCCACCAGCAGGGGGGAACAGGGAAGGTACGAGCAGTACTTC,CATSRGEQGRYEQYF,.,.,15,TRBJ2-7,TRBV15
TGTGCCAGCTCACCGGGGACAGGGAAAGGAACTAATGAAAAACTGTTTTTT,CASSPGTGKGTNEKLFF,TRBD1,few,17,TRBJ1-4,TRBV18
TGTGCCAGCAAGACAGGCTCCTATGGCTACACCTTC,CASKTGSYGYTF,.,.,12,TRBJ1-2,TRBV28
TGTGCCAGCAGTTACCGGGGGGCCTACGAGCAGTACTTC,CASSYRGAYEQYF,TRBD2,.,13,TRBJ2-7,TRBV27
TGCGCCAGCAGTGAGTCTGCGGGGAGCGGCTACACCTTC,CASSESAGSGYTF,.,.,13,TRBJ1-2,TRBV10-1
TGTGCCAGCAGCCCGGGACTAGCGGGGGGCAATGAGCAGTTCTTC,CASSPGLAGGNEQFF,TRBD2,.,15,TRBJ2-1,TRBV7-9
TGTGCCAGCAGTTACTCGAGTTCTCCACCCCTCCACTTT,CASSYSSSPPLHF,.,few,13,TRBJ1-6,TRBV6-5
TGTGCCAGCTCACCACTAAGCCCGACAGGTTACGGCTCCTACAATGAGCAGTTCTTC,CASSPLSPTGYGSYNEQFF,.,.,19,TRBJ2-1,TRBV18
TGTGCCAGCTCCAGGACCGGGACTAGCGTTAAGGCCGAGCAGTACTTC,CASSRTGTSVKAEQYF,TRBD2,once,16,TRBJ2-7,TRBV7-8
TGTGCCAGCAGCTTAGGGCTAGCCCCACCGGGGGAGCTGTTTTTT,CASSLGLAPPGELFF,.,.,15,TRBJ2-2,TRBV7-2
TGTGCCAGCAGTGAAGCGTTCGTTCAGCCCCAGCATTTT,CASSEAFVQPQHF,.,.,13,TRBJ1-5,TRBV6-5